These T cell receptor beta chains were read from a single sample in a study of blood T cell repertoires in COVID-19. Libraries were prepared by immunoSEQ multiplex PCR; TCRdb keeps only in-frame clonotypes and omits some of them. The sample has about 160,000 clones; around 90% are singletons. Sequencing input: peripheral blood. Receptors were obtained from a man younger than 35 with acute or convalescent COVID-19. Each CDR3 is given with its conserved first and last residue. A D gene is named only where the DNA matches it firmly. Size tells how often a clone was seen (once, few, many) or the class of an expanded clone, and some rows leave it out.

d_gene: TRBD2; abundance: .; v_gene: TRBV6-2/TRBV6-3; j_gene: TRBJ2-7; CDR3aa: CASSYGTSGYEQYF; CDR3nt: TGTGCCAGCAGTTACGGGACTAGCGGCTACGAGCAGTACTTC
d_gene: TRBD1; abundance: .; v_gene: TRBV6-5; j_gene: TRBJ1-3; CDR3aa: CASSPDRAGNTIYF; CDR3nt: TGTGCCAGCAGCCCAGACAGGGCTGGAAACACCATATATTTT
d_gene: .; abundance: .; v_gene: TRBV30; j_gene: TRBJ2-1; CDR3aa: CAWRPIGVEQFF; CDR3nt: TGTGCCTGGAGGCCGATCGGGGTGGAGCAGTTCTTC
d_gene: .; abundance: .; v_gene: TRBV12-3/TRBV12-4; j_gene: TRBJ1-1; CDR3aa: CASGDLGRLEAFF; CDR3nt: TGTGCCAGCGGGGATTTGGGGAGACTTGAAGCTTTCTTT
d_gene: TRBD1; abundance: .; v_gene: TRBV6-9; j_gene: TRBJ2-6; CDR3aa: CATLRDGTGLSSGANVLTF; CDR3nt: TGTGCCACCCTCAGGGATGGGACAGGCTTGAGCTCTGGGGCCAACGTCCTGACTTTC
d_gene: TRBD1; abundance: .; v_gene: TRBV10-2; j_gene: TRBJ1-6; CDR3aa: CASSESGTGESPLHF; CDR3nt: TGCGCCAGCAGTGAGTCCGGGACAGGGGAATCACCCCTCCACTTT
d_gene: TRBD1; abundance: .; v_gene: TRBV6-5; j_gene: TRBJ1-3; CDR3aa: CASSYGQGDSGNTIYF; CDR3nt: TGTGCCAGCAGTTATGGACAGGGCGACTCTGGAAACACCATATATTTT
d_gene: .; abundance: .; v_gene: TRBV25-1; j_gene: TRBJ1-2; CDR3aa: CASSVGGDYGYTF; CDR3nt: TGTGCCAGCAGTGTCGGGGGTGACTATGGCTACACCTTC
d_gene: TRBD1; abundance: .; v_gene: TRBV18; j_gene: TRBJ1-4; CDR3aa: CASSQNGQGSNEKLFF; CDR3nt: TGTGCCAGCTCACAAAATGGACAGGGGTCTAATGAAAAACTGTTTTTT
d_gene: .; abundance: .; v_gene: TRBV19; j_gene: TRBJ1-1; CDR3aa: CASSIDSATPEAFF; CDR3nt: TGTGCCAGTAGTATAGATTCAGCGACCCCTGAAGCTTTCTTT
d_gene: TRBD1; abundance: .; v_gene: TRBV2; j_gene: TRBJ1-6; CDR3aa: CASTPPGQANSPLHF; CDR3nt: TGTGCCAGCACCCCCCCTGGACAGGCCAATTCACCCCTCCACTTT
d_gene: .; abundance: once; v_gene: TRBV30; j_gene: TRBJ2-2; CDR3aa: CARGFIGELFF; CDR3nt: TGTGCCCGGGGGTTTATCGGGGAGCTGTTTTTT
d_gene: TRBD2; abundance: .; v_gene: TRBV9; j_gene: TRBJ2-2; CDR3aa: CASSQRTSGGAADVDGELFF; CDR3nt: TGTGCCAGCAGCCAACGGACTAGCGGGGGGGCCGCCGATGTTGACGGGGAGCTGTTTTTT
d_gene: .; abundance: .; v_gene: TRBV12-5; j_gene: TRBJ1-1; CDR3aa: CASGLYSVIPHTEAFF; CDR3nt: TGTGCTAGTGGTTTGTACTCCGTGATCCCACACACTGAAGCTTTCTTT
d_gene: TRBD1; abundance: once; v_gene: TRBV6-5; j_gene: TRBJ1-1; CDR3aa: CASSSDRGLSEAFF; CDR3nt: TGTGCCAGCAGTTCGGACAGGGGGCTTTCTGAAGCTTTCTTT
d_gene: .; abundance: once; v_gene: TRBV19; j_gene: TRBJ1-1; CDR3aa: CASSIAGASTEAFF; CDR3nt: TGTGCCAGTAGTATTGCGGGGGCTAGCACTGAAGCTTTCTTT
d_gene: .; abundance: once; v_gene: TRBV4-1; j_gene: TRBJ2-3; CDR3aa: CASSQEAPGSATDTQYF; CDR3nt: TGCGCCAGCAGCCAAGAAGCCCCAGGTTCTGCAACAGATACGCAGTATTTT
d_gene: TRBD2; abundance: .; v_gene: TRBV3-1/TRBV3-2; j_gene: TRBJ2-5; CDR3aa: CASSPYSGGGPGTQYF; CDR3nt: TGTGCCAGCAGCCCATATAGCGGGGGAGGACCCGGGACCCAGTACTTC
d_gene: TRBD1; abundance: .; v_gene: TRBV5-1; j_gene: TRBJ1-4; CDR3aa: CASRYDWGTGVEKLFF; CDR3nt: TGCGCCAGCAGATACGATTGGGGGACAGGGGTTGAAAAACTGTTTTTT
d_gene: .; abundance: .; v_gene: TRBV16; j_gene: TRBJ1-2; CDR3aa: CASSRRLSGEDGYTF; CDR3nt: TGTGCCAGCAGCCGCCGTCTTTCAGGGGAAGATGGCTACACCTTC
d_gene: .; abundance: .; v_gene: TRBV2; j_gene: TRBJ1-5; CDR3aa: CASSGSRQPQHF; CDR3nt: TGTGCCAGCAGTGGGTCCAGACAGCCCCAGCATTTT
d_gene: .; abundance: .; v_gene: TRBV10-3; j_gene: TRBJ1-3; CDR3aa: CAISRTAYSGNTIYF; CDR3nt: TGTGCCATCTCACGGACTGCGTACTCTGGAAACACCATATATTTT
d_gene: .; abundance: .; v_gene: TRBV27; j_gene: TRBJ2-7; CDR3aa: CASKAISQWSSYEQYF; CDR3nt: TGTGCCAGCAAAGCGATCAGCCAATGGAGCTCCTACGAGCAGTACTTC
d_gene: .; abundance: .; v_gene: TRBV7-9; j_gene: TRBJ1-5; CDR3aa: CASSLTRGWPQHF; CDR3nt: TGTGCCAGCAGCCTCACGCGGGGTTGGCCCCAGCATTTT
d_gene: TRBD2; abundance: .; v_gene: TRBV5-1; j_gene: TRBJ2-7; CDR3aa: CASSYISGSSHEQYF; CDR3nt: TGCGCCAGCAGCTACATTAGCGGGAGCAGCCACGAGCAGTACTTC
d_gene: TRBD1; abundance: .; v_gene: TRBV6-5; j_gene: TRBJ1-4; CDR3aa: CASSQAGGHQEKLFF; CDR3nt: TGTGCCAGCAGTCAGGCAGGGGGCCACCAGGAAAAACTGTTTTTT
d_gene: .; abundance: once; v_gene: TRBV7-9; j_gene: TRBJ1-1; CDR3aa: CASSPLGGDTEAFF; CDR3nt: TGTGCCAGCAGTCCGCTCGGGGGGGACACTGAAGCTTTCTTT
d_gene: .; abundance: .; v_gene: TRBV24-1; j_gene: TRBJ1-5; CDR3aa: CATSGQGGQPQHF; CDR3nt: TGTGCCACCAGTGGTCAGGGTGGGCAGCCCCAGCATTTT
d_gene: .; abundance: .; v_gene: TRBV6-4; j_gene: TRBJ1-2; CDR3aa: CASRTFRTVLYGYTF; CDR3nt: TGTGCCAGCAGGACATTCCGGACAGTTCTATATGGCTACACCTTC
d_gene: TRBD2; abundance: .; v_gene: TRBV24-1; j_gene: TRBJ2-1; CDR3aa: CATSDLGTSRSYNEQFF; CDR3nt: TGTGCCACCAGTGATTTGGGGACTAGCAGGTCCTACAATGAGCAGTTCTTC
d_gene: .; abundance: few; v_gene: TRBV5-6; j_gene: TRBJ1-3; CDR3aa: CASSGRVGGNTIYF; CDR3nt: TGTGCCAGCTCCGGGCGGGTTGGAGGGAACACCATATATTTT
d_gene: .; abundance: .; v_gene: TRBV28; j_gene: TRBJ1-3; CDR3aa: CASSGRDSSGNTIYF; CDR3nt: TGTGCCAGCAGTGGCCGGGACTCCTCTGGAAACACCATATATTTT
d_gene: .; abundance: once; v_gene: TRBV11-3; j_gene: TRBJ2-3; CDR3aa: CASSFQVTDTQYF; CDR3nt: TGTGCCAGCAGCTTTCAGGTCACAGATACGCAGTATTTT
d_gene: .; abundance: once; v_gene: TRBV18; j_gene: TRBJ1-2; CDR3aa: CASSPIGSYTF; CDR3nt: TGTGCCAGCTCACCCATCGGTAGCTACACCTTC
d_gene: TRBD2; abundance: .; v_gene: TRBV5-1; j_gene: TRBJ2-3; CDR3aa: CASSLARTSGGADTQYF; CDR3nt: TGCGCCAGCAGCTTGGCCAGGACTAGCGGGGGGGCAGATACGCAGTATTTT
d_gene: .; abundance: .; v_gene: TRBV10-1; j_gene: TRBJ1-5; CDR3aa: CANQGQGCCSNQPQHF; CDR3nt: TGCGCCAACCAGGGGCAGGGATGTTGTTCCAATCAGCCCCAGCATTTT
d_gene: TRBD1; abundance: .; v_gene: TRBV10-2; j_gene: TRBJ1-1; CDR3aa: CASSDPGGSAGGTEAFF; CDR3nt: TGCGCCAGCAGTGACCCAGGGGGAAGTGCGGGTGGCACTGAAGCTTTCTTT
d_gene: .; abundance: .; v_gene: TRBV25-1; j_gene: TRBJ1-4; CDR3aa: CATNGRGHNEKLFF; CDR3nt: TGTGCCACCAATGGAAGGGGCCATAATGAAAAACTGTTTTTT
d_gene: TRBD1; abundance: .; v_gene: TRBV30; j_gene: TRBJ1-6; CDR3aa: CAWRGTADGSPLHF; CDR3nt: TGTGCCTGGAGAGGGACAGCCGACGGTTCACCCCTCCACTTT
d_gene: .; abundance: once; v_gene: TRBV6-2/TRBV6-3; j_gene: TRBJ1-6; CDR3aa: CASSLLGQPRLGVNNSPLHF; CDR3nt: TGTGCCAGCAGCCTACTCGGACAGCCCCGTTTAGGAGTAAATAATTCACCCCTCCACTTT
d_gene: .; abundance: .; v_gene: TRBV30; j_gene: TRBJ1-1; CDR3aa: CAWTGAGTEAFF; CDR3nt: TGTGCCTGGACAGGGGCGGGCACTGAAGCTTTCTTT
d_gene: .; abundance: .; v_gene: TRBV4-2; j_gene: TRBJ1-2; CDR3aa: CASSQKGGGPYGYTF; CDR3nt: TGTGCCAGCAGCCAGAAAGGGGGGGGTCCCTATGGCTACACCTTC
d_gene: TRBD1; abundance: few; v_gene: TRBV25-1; j_gene: TRBJ2-1; CDR3aa: CASSESSSGTGAYNEQFF; CDR3nt: TGTGCCAGCAGTGAATCCAGTTCCGGGACAGGGGCCTACAATGAGCAGTTCTTC
d_gene: .; abundance: .; v_gene: TRBV12-3/TRBV12-4; j_gene: TRBJ2-1; CDR3aa: CASSLGAMNEQFF; CDR3nt: TGTGCCAGCAGTCTGGGGGCGATGAATGAGCAGTTCTTC
d_gene: .; abundance: .; v_gene: TRBV19; j_gene: TRBJ1-6; CDR3aa: CASSQGSVYNSPLHF; CDR3nt: TGTGCCAGCTCCCAGGGGTCTGTCTATAATTCACCCCTCCACTTT
d_gene: .; abundance: .; v_gene: TRBV5-1; j_gene: TRBJ2-5; CDR3aa: CASSFSLGGQETQYF; CDR3nt: TGCGCCAGCAGCTTCTCTTTAGGGGGCCAAGAGACCCAGTACTTC
d_gene: .; abundance: .; v_gene: TRBV3-1/TRBV3-2; j_gene: TRBJ1-3; CDR3aa: CASSHSSGNTIYF; CDR3nt: TGTGCCAGCAGCCATTCGTCTGGAAACACCATATATTTT
d_gene: .; abundance: .; v_gene: TRBV4-1; j_gene: TRBJ1-5; CDR3aa: CASSQSARGGHQPQHF; CDR3nt: TGCGCCAGCAGCCAATCGGCCCGGGGGGGTCATCAGCCCCAGCATTTT
d_gene: TRBD2; abundance: once; v_gene: TRBV27; j_gene: TRBJ2-7; CDR3aa: CASSSYRPGGGEQYF; CDR3nt: TGTGCCAGCAGTTCGTATAGACCGGGGGGGGGCGAGCAGTACTTC
d_gene: TRBD1; abundance: .; v_gene: TRBV5-4; j_gene: TRBJ2-3; CDR3aa: CASSLQGAGDTQYF; CDR3nt: TGTGCCAGCAGCCTACAGGGGGCTGGAGATACGCAGTATTTT